Given below is one T cell receptor (beta chain) in context. These data originate in a study of blood T cell repertoires in COVID-19. The overall study: Acute-phase and convalescent COVID-19 samples originated in the United States, Italy and Spain. Sample material is recorded as cDNA or gDNA derived from T cells, B-cell-depleted T cells, or PBMCs.

Individuals drawn from 24 US areas were roughly 18 to 95 years old. Clinical history reported by participants formed the basis on which cohorts were assigned. Data came from immunoSEQ multiplex PCR; TCRdb stores just in-frame clones and leaves some out. Among around 420,000 clones listed, roughly 88% were seen once. The CDR3 loop spans 10 amino acids. CDR1 and CDR2 (germline): GTSNPN, SVGIG (reference sequence). This clonotype was obtained from a woman aged 40 to 49 with acute COVID-19. The genes are TRBV30 and TRBJ1-1; 7 positions agree with TRBD1. The sequenced sample was PBMCs or T cells enriched from blood (not recorded which). CDR3 DNA: TGTGCTTCCGGGACAGTTGAAGCTTTCTTT. Its protein is CASGTVEAFF.